These T cell receptor beta chains were read from a single sample in a study of T cells in Graves' hyperthyroidism and ophthalmopathy. A single record per CDR3 protein comes from TCRdb applying MiXCR to the multiplex PCR reads. This table has roughly 99,000 distinct CDR3 sequences, approximately 15% appearing once. The sample was blood. The source of these receptors is a woman between 50 and 59 years old with Graves' hyperthyroidism. Both conserved end residues are part of each CDR3. Each record gives: clone size, V gene, J gene, D gene, CDR3 protein. The D gene is left open where the match is weak. Rows give clone size only sometimes, using once, few, many, or a class for an expanded clone.

NA	TRBV27	TRBJ2-7	TRBD1	CASRDRGSSYEQYF
many	TRBV7-9	TRBJ1-4	NA	CASSRTVPNEKLFF
many	TRBV7-2	TRBJ1-4	NA	CASSFEQNEKLFF
many	TRBV20-1	TRBJ2-5	TRBD2	CSASDGTSVETQYF
NA	TRBV20-1	TRBJ2-5	NA	CSATLHYDLTQRETQYF
NA	TRBV7-9	TRBJ2-1	TRBD2	CASSLAGLAGVVEFF
many	TRBV19	TRBJ2-1	TRBD2	CASSPKRGPSYNEQFF
many	TRBV6-1	TRBJ2-3	TRBD1	CASSEMGQGSDTQYF
many	TRBV18	TRBJ1-1	NA	CASSPNTNTEAFF
many	TRBV6-6	TRBJ1-3	NA	CASSYSGPSGNTIYF
many	TRBV7-6	TRBJ1-4	NA	CASSLAGRSEKLFF
many	TRBV20-1	TRBJ2-7	NA	CSARDGSPAMYEQYF
NA	TRBV5-1	TRBJ1-1	NA	CASSSGTGTGDWNTEAFF
many	TRBV18	TRBJ1-1	NA	CASQENTEAFF
many	TRBV6-2/TRBV6-3	TRBJ1-6	TRBD1	CASRGLDRDNSPLHF
NA	TRBV20-1	TRBJ2-1	TRBD2	CSARVSGRVGEQFF
many	TRBV28	TRBJ1-5	NA	CASRSGAPAQPQHF
NA	TRBV11-3	TRBJ2-3	NA	CASSLDQGDTQYF
once	TRBV11-2	TRBJ2-7	NA	CASSSIGKTYEQYF
many	TRBV2	TRBJ2-3	TRBD2	CASSLLAGAVDTQYF
NA	TRBV4-1	TRBJ1-6	NA	CASSQDAGQNSPLHF
many	TRBV28	TRBJ2-5	NA	CASSWQGVETQYF
many	TRBV10-3	TRBJ2-2	TRBD1	CATGTATGELFF
NA	TRBV28	TRBJ1-2	NA	CASSTLDSGPNYGYTF
NA	TRBV19	TRBJ2-3	NA	CASSVTSFTDTQYF
many	TRBV29-1	TRBJ2-1	TRBD2	CSVEGLAGNNEQFF
NA	TRBV12-3/TRBV12-4	TRBJ2-2	TRBD1	CASSPRTGATNTGELFF
many	TRBV24-1	TRBJ2-1	NA	CATSDATDYNEQFF
many	TRBV7-9	TRBJ2-1	TRBD2	CASSSGLAGGPLTNEQFF
many	TRBV30	TRBJ2-7	NA	CAWRGGGSQPHEQYF
many	TRBV9	TRBJ2-5	NA	CASSVGVRGETQYF
many	TRBV7-2	TRBJ1-5	TRBD1	CASSLATTGGGGQPQHF
NA	TRBV20-1	TRBJ1-2	TRBD1	CSAPTGTNYGYTF
NA	TRBV28	TRBJ1-1	NA	CASRLQRNTEAFF
NA	TRBV3-1	TRBJ1-1	NA	CASSGQYNTEAFF
few	TRBV19	TRBJ1-1	NA	CASSIALVPTEPAFF
many	TRBV24-1	TRBJ1-5	NA	CATSESGESNQPQHF
many	TRBV20-1	TRBJ2-4	TRBD2	CSATSSGGGAKNIQYF
many	TRBV5-1	TRBJ2-7	TRBD1	CASSLQTGGLNGEQYF
many	TRBV19	TRBJ2-3	NA	CASYGRSSTDTQYF
many	TRBV5-1	TRBJ2-3	NA	CASSLRGDTQYF
NA	TRBV28	TRBJ1-1	TRBD1	CASREQGADTEAFF
many	TRBV29-1	TRBJ2-5	TRBD2	CSVDPGGGETQYF
NA	TRBV19	TRBJ2-1	TRBD1	CATVGQIYNEQFF
NA	TRBV20-1	TRBJ1-5	NA	CSARGDGNQPQHF
many	TRBV7-8	TRBJ2-5	NA	CASSPLKAQYF
NA	TRBV20-1	TRBJ2-3	TRBD2	CGLRASGMETDTQYF
once	TRBV7-3	TRBJ2-1	NA	CASSFAGYTEQFF
NA	TRBV5-1	TRBJ2-1	NA	CASSLDPGSHEQFF
many	TRBV24-1	TRBJ1-4	NA	CATSDPEEKLFF
many	TRBV12-3/TRBV12-4	TRBJ2-5	NA	CASTGQFQETQYF
many	TRBV29-1	TRBJ1-2	NA	CSARVAYGYTF